This T cell receptor beta chain was retrieved from a study of blood T cell repertoires in COVID-19. About the study: There were acute and convalescent COVID-19 samples, and they came from the United States, Italy and Spain. From T cells, B-cell-depleted T cells, or PBMCs came the material, which was cDNA or gDNA.

With V trimmed by 4 bases and J by 3 bases, 2 bases remained unmatched. The germline V gene encodes CDR1 MGHRA and CDR2 YSYEKL. The CDR3 has 15 amino acids. In the study's own analysis: Amplification with reference gene primers provided the estimates of nucleated cell counts. Repertoires were generated with immunoSEQ multiplex PCR, while TCRdb's copy carries only in-frame clones and drops some. V, J and clone size are those of that table, while D and trimming were read from the DNA. The profile covers roughly 160,000 clones, with approximately 84% appearing a single time and approximately 1% taken by the ten largest.

This TCR was recovered from a man aged 35-49 years with acute or convalescent COVID-19. Sequencing input: peripheral blood. The V call is TRBV4-1, the J call TRBJ2-1; 11 positions match TRBD2. The CDR3 sequence: CASSRLAGIYNEQFF. CDR3 DNA: TGCGCCAGCAGCCGACTAGCGGGGATCTACAATGAGCAGTTCTTC.